This T cell receptor beta chain was retrieved from a study of blood T cell repertoires in COVID-19. Study context: PBMCs, B-cell-depleted T cells, or T cells were the source of the cDNA or gDNA that made up the material.

Assay: immunoSEQ multiplex PCR; the TCRdb copy retains only in-frame clones and omits some. The sample consists of some 220,000 clones, about four fifths of them appearing once. The CDR3 contains 13 residues. V gave up 6 bases and J gave up 0 bases, with 11 bases separating them. In germline, CDR1 is SQVTM, CDR2 ANQGSEA. The chain links TRBV29-1 to TRBJ1-1, with D hard to call. The sample comprised peripheral blood. The sequence came from a man aged 50-60 years with acute or convalescent COVID-19. The CDR3 spells CSVERRMNTEAFF. In nucleotides, the CDR3 is TGCAGCGTAGAACGGAGAATGAACACTGAAGCTTTCTTT.